This TCR beta chain originates from a study of control samples from healthy donors and cancer patients. Profiling relied on immunoSEQ multiplex PCR, and the TCRdb table lists in-frame clones only, not all of them. This repertoire shows about 120,000 clones, approximately 87% found once; its top ten account for about 12%. This clone was recorded only once. Trimming removed 7 bases at V and 5 bases at J, with 14 bases between. Germline V gene lookup returns CDR1 WSHSY and CDR2 SAAADI. This CDR3 has 13 amino acids. The sequence was collected from a young man in good health. The V gene is TRBV10-2, the J gene TRBJ1-1; D might be TRBD1 (6 bases). The material sequenced was blood. The CDR3 DNA sequence: TGCGCCAGCATAGAGCAGGGGTGGACTGAAGCTTTCTTT. It specifies CASIEQGWTEAFF.